This TCR beta chain was found in a study of blood T cell repertoires in COVID-19. At the level of the study: Sites in the United States, Italy and Spain provided acute and convalescent COVID-19 samples. In each case, the material was cDNA or gDNA derived from T cells, B-cell-depleted T cells, or PBMCs.

The trim removed 5 bases at V and 6 bases at J, leaving 2 bases unmatched. The CDR3 contains 14 residues. Germline loops: CDR1 SGHTA, CDR2 FQGTGA. Original handling: Reference gene primer amplification gave estimated nucleated cell counts. Using immunoSEQ multiplex PCR, the repertoire was profiled, and TCRdb retains in-frame clones only, with some absent. Clone size and the V and J calls come from that table; the DNA yielded D and trimming. The sample lists 200,000 or so clones; 86% were seen once. The genes are TRBV7-3 and TRBJ2-1; 12 bases map to TRBD2. What was sequenced was PBMCs or T cells enriched from blood (not recorded which). This clonotype was sampled from a woman between 40 and 50 years old with acute COVID-19. CDR3 amino acids: CASSASGGVNEQFF. The CDR3 DNA reads as TGTGCCAGCAGCGCTAGCGGGGGGGTCAATGAGCAGTTCTTC.